This entry is about one T cell receptor beta chain. Its antigen is not known. These data are taken from a study of T-cell reconstitution after alpha-beta-depleted transplantation in children. Library preparation (for TCRbeta) was performed with unique molecular identifiers. TCRdb analysed the PCR reads with MiXCR anew, one entry per CDR3 protein. This table has about 470,000 distinct CDR3 sequences, 43% appearing once. CDR3 size: 13 residues. Germline assignment: CDR1 SEHNR and CDR2 FQNEAQ (reference sequence). V was pared by 1 base and J by 6 bases, with 9 bases between. Study-wide points: Alpha-beta T cells about two months after transplant reportedly derived from several hundred expanded graft clones. Surviving recipient T cells and intrathymic progenitors accounted for some patients' high TCRbeta diversity at day 60.

The chain has TRBV7-9 and TRBJ1-1, with a tentative D call TRBD1 (5 bases). The clonotype was recovered from a girl under 10 years old with aplastic anemia, due to receive a stem cell transplant. Sequences were derived from PBMCs, sampled before TCRalphabeta/CD19-depleted stem cell transplant. CDR3 DNA sequence: TGTGCCAGCAGCTTAGGATCGGGGCCTGAAGCTTTCTTT. Protein sequence: CASSLGSGPEAFF.